The entry below describes one T cell receptor (beta chain). The data are from a study of blood T cell repertoires in COVID-19. Study overall: The samples span acute and convalescent COVID-19 from the United States, Italy and Spain.

Authors' analysis steps: Amplifying reference gene primers gave estimates of nucleated cell counts. Measured with immunoSEQ multiplex PCR; TCRdb has only the in-frame clones, and not every one. V, J and clone size are taken as reported in that table, and D and trimming were inferred from the DNA itself. Found here are about 310,000 clones, 80% to 90% of them singletons; the top ten hold roughly 8%. The CDR3 spans 16 residues. V lost 5 bases, J lost 6 bases, and 12 bases stayed unmatched. CDR1 is MDHEN and CDR2 is SYDVKM in the germline V gene. Sequenced sample: peripheral blood. This TCR derives from a woman aged 50 to 60 who had recovered from COVID-19. The chain carries TRBV28 and TRBJ2-7; TRBD1 agrees at 11 bases. The CDR3 is CASSPPVGTGGPEQYF. CDR3 in DNA: TGTGCCAGCAGTCCGCCGGTGGGGACAGGGGGACCCGAGCAGTACTTC.